The source of this TCR beta chain is a study of response to subunit inactivated influenza vaccine. This clonotype has a handful of counts. Its specificity is unknown. Study-wide results and caveats: Authors suggested that a seasonal influenza vaccination recruits few new T cells each time.

Between the trimmed V and J ends, which lost 6 bases and 4 bases, there was a span of 19 bases. This CDR3 is built from 15 residues. CDR1 is MNHEY and CDR2 is SVGEGT in the germline V gene. TCRdb re-called the RT-PCR reads with MiXCR, one entry per CDR3 protein. In the table there are 500,000 to 600,000 distinct CDR3 sequences, 10% to 15% of which are singletons. This sample comprised PBMCs from blood, obtained 40 to 50 days after vaccination. The TCR sequence derives from a man between 45 and 60 years old who received an inactivated influenza vaccine. The chain links TRBV6-2 or TRBV6-3 to TRBJ2-7, with D possibly being TRBD1 or TRBD2 (5 bases each). Here the CDR3 DNA reads TGTGCCAGCAGCCTTACCCGGGACGGACGTTACGAGCAGTACTTC. It encodes CASSLTRDGRYEQYF.